These 14 T cell receptor beta chains were all obtained from the same sample, sequenced in a study of blood T cell repertoires in COVID-19. TCRdb keeps only in-frame clones here, not all; method: immunoSEQ multiplex PCR. The sample contains over 100,000 clones, 75% to 90% of which appear only once. Specimen: peripheral blood. The receptors derive from a man between 65 and 85 years old with acute or convalescent COVID-19.

The CDR3 is CASSHGGARAPRGTEAFF. The CDR3 nucleotides read TGCGCCAGCAGCCACGGGGGAGCGAGGGCCCCTCGGGGCACTGAAGCTTTCTTT. The J gene is TRBJ1-1, the V gene TRBV4-1; maybe TRBD1 (5 bases). V was clipped by 3 bases and J by 4 bases, with 24 bases between them. The CDR3 runs to 18 residues. Germline V gives CDR1 MGHRA, CDR2 YSYEKL.

This clone came up once. The V gene is TRBV11-3, the J gene TRBJ2-3; the match to TRBD2 covers 13 bases. This CDR3 has 16 residues. Germline CDR1 SGHNT, CDR2 YENEEA. Trimming at V came to 5 bases and at J to 1 base, leaving 3 bases not matched to a gene. In nucleotides, the CDR3 is TGTGCCAGCAGCCCCGGGACTAGCGGGGGCACAGATACGCAGTATTTT. It codes for CASSPGTSGGTDTQYF.

The J gene is TRBJ1-3, the V gene TRBV19; 8 positions match TRBD1. The trim removed 5 bases at V and 6 bases at J, leaving 6 bases unmatched. The CDR3 sequence is 14 residues long. Germline CDR1 is LNHDA and CDR2 is SQIVND (reference sequence). CDR3 region: CASSPTDRENTIYF. The CDR3 DNA follows: TGTGCCAGTAGTCCGACGGACAGGGAAAACACCATATATTTT.

This clone was recorded only once. The V and J genes are TRBV5-1 and TRBJ2-3; tentative D call: TRBD2 (6 bases). CDR1 is SGHRS, CDR2 YFSETQ, per germline. The ends were cut back, 2 bases at V and 6 bases at J, with 13 bases in the middle. The CDR3 is 14 amino acids. The CDR3 here is CASSLGGIGDTQYF. CDR3 DNA sequence: TGCGCCAGCAGCTTAGGCGGGATCGGTGATACGCAGTATTTT. Full variable domain (rest looked up from reference TRBV5-1 and TRBJ2-3): KAGVTQTPRYLIKTRGQQVTLSCSPISGHRSVSWYQQTPGQGLQFLFEYFSETQRNKGNFPGRFSGRQFSNSRSEMNVSTLELGDSALYLCASSLGGIGDTQYFGPGTRLTVL.

V usage is TRBV2 and J usage is TRBJ2-2; 9 nucleotides agree with TRBD2. With 6 bases clipped from V and 8 bases from J, the junction kept 13 bases outside the gene matches. The length of the CDR3 is 16 residues. CDR1 is SNHLY, CDR2 FYNNEI, per germline. Here the CDR3 reads CASRLSDSGRAGELFF. DNA for the CDR3: TGTGCCAGCAGGCTATCCGATAGCGGGAGAGCGGGGGAGCTGTTTTTT.

As to this clone: Additional DNA sequences in this sample encode the identical CDR3. The chain has TRBV6-5 and TRBJ1-2; D is possibly TRBD1 (5 bases). Germline CDR1 MNHEY, CDR2 SVGAGI. V was pared by 6 bases and J by 5 bases, with 10 bases between. The CDR3 is made up of 12 amino acids. In nucleotides, the CDR3 is TGTGCCAGCAGGACAGTGACTTATGGCTACACCTTC. This sequence encodes CASRTVTYGYTF.

The chain joins TRBV6-6 to TRBJ1-6; D remains unclear. The CDR3 loop spans 16 amino acids. Germline-derived CDR1 and CDR2 are MNHNY and SVGAGI (reference sequence). V gave up 5 bases and J gave up 0 bases, with 11 bases separating them. This CDR3 reads CASSGPGSSYNSPLHF. The CDR3 DNA sequence: TGTGCCAGCAGTGGACCGGGAAGCTCCTATAATTCACCCCTCCACTTT.

The CDR3 region has the DNA TGTGCCAGCAGGTCAACCGGGACAGGGGCCGGCTACACCTTC. It specifies CASRSTGTGAGYTF. The chain links TRBV28 to TRBJ1-2, with 10 nucleotides matching TRBD1. The V gene's germline CDR1 is MDHEN and CDR2 SYDVKM. This CDR3 region has 14 residues. The junction had 9 bases not matched to a gene; V was cut back by 6 bases and J by 8 bases.

The chain joins TRBV19 to TRBJ2-1; D is unclear. The CDR3 is made up of 12 amino acids. Germline CDR1 is LNHDA and CDR2 is SQIVND (reference sequence). Deletions cut 3 bases from V and 4 bases from J, with 4 bases between. The chain's CDR3 is CASSIRYNEQFF. CDR3 DNA: TGTGCCAGTAGTATTCGGTACAATGAGCAGTTCTTC.

This clone was seen a few times. CDR3 loop: CASSRTGGANQPQHF. The CDR3 coding sequence is TGTGCCAGCAGTAGGACAGGGGGCGCGAATCAGCCCCAGCATTTT. The rearrangement uses TRBV28 and TRBJ1-5; TRBD1 aligns across 11 bases. This CDR3 is built from 15 residues. Germline trimming cut 5 bases from V and 4 bases from J; bases unmatched to any gene: 4. Germline V gene sequence: CDR1 MDHEN, CDR2 SYDVKM. Full variable domain (missing parts from reference TRBV28 and TRBJ1-5): DVKVTQSSRYLVKRTGEKVFLECVQDMDHENMFWYRQDPGLGLRLIYFSYDVKMKEKGDIPEGYSVSREKKERFSLILESASTNQTSMYLCASSRTGGANQPQHFGDGTRLSIL.

CDR3 sequence reads: CASQTRGQGSNEQYF. The DNA for the CDR3 is TGTGCCAGCCAAACCCGAGGACAGGGATCCAACGAGCAGTACTTC. The V gene is TRBV5-5, the J gene TRBJ2-7; 8 bases fit TRBD1. J was trimmed by 5 bases and V by 7 bases; bases with no gene match: 14. CDR3 length: 15 residues. The germline V gene has CDR1 SGHKS and CDR2 YYEKEE (reference sequence).

J is TRBJ2-2 and V is TRBV5-1; D may be TRBD2 (6 bases). This CDR3 is 16 amino acids long. The germline CDR1 and CDR2 sequences are SGHRS and YFSETQ. V was clipped by 4 bases and J by 2 bases, with 15 bases between them. Here the CDR3 DNA reads TGCGCCAGCAGCCTCGGGGCGGGGATCAACACCGGGGAGCTGTTTTTT. Translation: CASSLGAGINTGELFF.

V is TRBV7-9 and J is TRBJ1-1; 10 positions match TRBD1. The CDR3 runs to 14 residues. J lost 6 bases, V lost 6 bases, and 7 bases had no gene match. The germline V gene has CDR1 SEHNR and CDR2 FQNEAQ (reference sequence). CDR3 DNA sequence: TGTGCCAGCAGTCAAGGACAGGGGGAATCTGAAGCTTTCTTT. This codes for CASSQGQGESEAFF.

There are a few counts of this clone. The chain links TRBV5-1 to TRBJ1-3, with D tentatively TRBD1 (6 bases). The V and J ends lost 2 bases and 2 bases respectively, with 8 bases between them. The germline V gene has CDR1 SGHRS and CDR2 YFSETQ. CDR3 length: 14 residues. The CDR3 sequence: CASSFGTPGNTIYF. Written as DNA, the CDR3 is TGCGCCAGCAGCTTCGGGACACCTGGAAACACCATATATTTT.